Following are 25 T cell receptor beta chains from one sample sequenced in a study of cytotoxic CD8 clonotypes in ibrutinib-treated CLL. Only in-frame clones appear in the TCRdb table, and some are missing; sequencing was by immunoSEQ multiplex PCR. The data show some 35,000 clones, 70% to 75% seen once. The material sequenced was PBMCs, taken at disease progression, from a patient treated with ibrutinib. The source is a human donor with chronic lymphocytic leukemia.

V and J are TRBV5-5 and TRBJ1-2; D is undetermined. The CDR3 spans 13 residues. The germline V and J ends were trimmed by 1 base and 8 bases, with 12 bases remaining between them. Germline V CDR1 and CDR2: SGHKS, YYEKEE (reference sequence). The CDR3 sequence is CASSLLSPSGYTF. The CDR3 region has the DNA TGTGCCAGCAGCTTGTTGTCCCCCTCCGGCTACACCTTC.

As regards this clone: The same CDR3 arises from other DNA sequences in this sample as well. The CDR3: CASSPRQGNTEAFF. As DNA, the CDR3 is TGTGCCAGTAGTCCCAGACAGGGAAACACTGAAGCTTTCTTT. J is TRBJ1-1 and V is TRBV19, with 7 bases that match TRBD1. Germline V lookup: CDR1 LNHDA, CDR2 SQIVND (reference sequence). CDR3 length: 14 residues. J gave up 2 bases and V 5 bases, and 5 bases lay outside the gene matches.

This clone is labeled medium-sized (0.01 to 0.1%). The chain couples TRBV5-4 to TRBJ2-5; 9 bases are a match to TRBD1. CDR1 and CDR2 (germline): SGHNT, YYREEE (reference sequence). This CDR3 contains 16 residues. V lost 4 bases and J lost 0; bases outside the gene matches: 7. The CDR3 region has the DNA TGTGCCAGCAGCCACAGGGACAGGGCGTACCAAGAGACCCAGTACTTC. It is translated as CASSHRDRAYQETQYF.

This clone was seen a handful of times. The V gene is TRBV4-2, the J gene TRBJ2-7; the D gene could be TRBD1 or TRBD2 (6 bases each). CDR3 length: 14 residues. The germline V gene has CDR1 LGHNA and CDR2 YNFKEQ. The ends were cut back, 4 bases at V and 4 bases at J, with 14 bases in the middle. The CDR3 loop reads CASSPGGPGYEQYF. The CDR3 DNA follows: TGTGCCAGCAGCCCTGGGGGGCCTGGTTACGAGCAGTACTTC.

The chain carries TRBV27 and TRBJ1-5; D is unresolved. V lost 4 bases, J lost 0 bases, and 22 bases lay in between. The CDR3 extends over 19 amino acids. The germline V gene has CDR1 MNHEY and CDR2 SMNVEV (reference sequence). The CDR3 spells CASSSTYITDSHSNQPQHF. For the CDR3, the DNA is TGTGCCAGCAGTTCGACTTATATAACAGATTCCCATAGCAATCAGCCCCAGCATTTT.

V is TRBV5-6 and J is TRBJ1-6; 8 bases agree with TRBD1. CDR1 is SGHDT and CDR2 is YYEEEE in the germline V gene. The trim removed 4 bases at V and 4 bases at J, leaving 7 bases unmatched. CDR3 length: 16 amino acids. Here the CDR3 DNA reads TGTGCCAGCAGCCAGTCGGACAGGGCTTATAATTCACCCCTCCACTTT. This sequence encodes CASSQSDRAYNSPLHF.

This clone showed up just a few times. The rearrangement links TRBV12-5 to TRBJ1-5; no firm D call. The CDR3 is made up of 14 amino acids. V lost 0 bases to trimming and J lost 7 bases, with 10 bases between them. Per germline, CDR1 LGHNT and CDR2 FRNRAP. CDR3 DNA sequence: TGTGCTAGTGGTTTGGTACGTATCCGGCAGCCCCAGCATTTT. Amino acids: CASGLVRIRQPQHF.

The chain couples TRBV6-1 to TRBJ1-1; no reliable D call. This CDR3 has 15 residues. V was cut by 6 bases and J by 0 bases, with 14 bases left in between. Germline assignment: CDR1 MNHNS and CDR2 SASEGT. The CDR3 is CASRLQTDMNTEAFF. CDR3 DNA: TGTGCCAGCAGACTCCAGACGGATATGAACACTGAAGCTTTCTTT.

This chain uses TRBV7-6 with TRBJ2-6, with D perhaps TRBD1 or TRBD2 (6 bases each). This CDR3 comprises 15 residues. In germline, CDR1 is SGHVS, CDR2 FNYEAQ. The V and J ends lost 10 bases and 3 bases respectively, with 16 bases between them. In nucleotides, the CDR3 is TGTGCCATCACCCGGGGGCGAGGTGGGGCCAACGTCCTGACTTTC. This sequence encodes CAITRGRGGANVLTF.

The chain joins TRBV27 to TRBJ2-7, with 8 positions matching TRBD2. V was clipped by 8 bases and J by 2 bases; unmatched bases: 14. In germline, CDR1 is MNHEY, CDR2 SMNVEV (reference sequence). CDR3 length equals 16 residues. The DNA of the CDR3 is TGTGCCAGCGCCCCCGGGGCGGGGGGTAATACCTACGAGCAGTACTTC. Translation: CASAPGAGGNTYEQYF.

The rearrangement links TRBV2 to TRBJ1-1; 10 bases align to TRBD1. CDR1 SNHLY and CDR2 FYNNEI come from the germline V gene. CDR3 length: 14 residues. V was clipped by 4 bases and J by 8 bases; unmatched bases: 7. CDR3 amino acids: CASSVEPGQGEAFF. In nucleotides, the CDR3 is TGTGCCAGCAGTGTTGAACCGGGACAGGGGGAAGCTTTCTTT.

The CDR3, as DNA: TGCGCCAGCAGCTTGGGTGGGAGTGTGGGTCAGCCCCAGCATTTT. It is translated as CASSLGGSVGQPQHF. V usage is TRBV5-1 and J usage is TRBJ1-5; unclear D gene. The germline V and J ends were trimmed by 0 bases and 6 bases, with 13 bases remaining between them. The germline V gene encodes CDR1 SGHRS and CDR2 YFSETQ. The CDR3 totals 15 residues.

The V call is TRBV7-9, the J call TRBJ2-2; D is undetermined. V lost 5 bases and J lost 4, with 17 bases in between. Germline-derived CDR1 and CDR2 are SEHNR and FQNEAQ (reference sequence). The CDR3 totals 16 residues. As DNA, the CDR3 is TGTGCCAGCAGCCCGCTTAGGAGTACCGGCACCGGGGAGCTGTTTTTT. It yields the protein CASSPLRSTGTGELFF.

The chain combines TRBV5-1 with TRBJ1-1; possibly TRBD1 for D (5 bases). V was clipped by 4 bases and J by 0 bases, with 10 bases between them. The CDR3 spans 14 residues. Germline V gives CDR1 SGHRS, CDR2 YFSETQ. The CDR3 DNA reads as TGCGCCAGCAGCAAAGGGGAGATGAACACTGAAGCTTTCTTT. The encoded protein is CASSKGEMNTEAFF.

The J gene is TRBJ2-7, the V gene TRBV5-4; 8 nucleotides match TRBD1. V shed 3 bases and J 4 bases; nucleotides not matched to a gene: 9. Per germline, CDR1 SGHNT and CDR2 YYREEE (reference sequence). This CDR3 is 15 amino acids long. As DNA, the CDR3 is TGTGCCAGCAGCTCCCAGGGGGCGCGTCGGTACGAGCAGTACTTC. Amino acids: CASSSQGARRYEQYF.

This clone was seen a few times. The chain uses TRBV5-1 and TRBJ1-6; 7 positions agree with TRBD1. The V gene end was trimmed by 2 bases and the J gene end by 10 bases; junction bases not matched to a gene: 3. The CDR3 consists of 13 residues. The germline V gene has CDR1 SGHRS and CDR2 YFSETQ. CDR3 DNA: TGCGCCAGCAGCTTACAGGGGAGATCACCCCTCCACTTT. It yields the protein CASSLQGRSPLHF.

V is TRBV2 and J is TRBJ1-5; D unclear. Trimming removed 6 bases from V and 4 bases from J, with 7 bases in between. Germline CDR1 and CDR2: SNHLY and FYNNEI. The CDR3 is made up of 12 amino acids. The CDR3: CASRTQNQPQHF. In DNA form, the CDR3 reads TGTGCCAGCAGGACCCAAAATCAGCCCCAGCATTTT.

The V gene is TRBV28, the J gene TRBJ2-7; the match to TRBD1 covers 8 bases. Losses at the gene ends were 2 bases for V and 4 bases for J; bases not matched to a gene: 7. The CDR3 covers 15 residues. In germline, CDR1 is MDHEN, CDR2 SYDVKM. CDR3 protein: CASSLEWGQAYEQYF. In DNA, the CDR3 is TGTGCCAGCAGTTTAGAATGGGGACAGGCGTACGAGCAGTACTTC.

CDR3 in amino acids: CASSVQRGPNEKLFF. The CDR3, as DNA: TGTGCCAGCAGCGTACAGAGGGGCCCGAATGAAAAACTGTTTTTT. The chain has TRBV9 and TRBJ1-4; possible D gene TRBD1, 5 bases. CDR1 and CDR2 (germline): SGDLS, YYNGEE. The CDR3 sequence is 15 residues long. The V end was cut by 1 base, the J end by 5 bases, with 12 bases between.

Only one count was recorded for this clone. J is TRBJ2-1 and V is TRBV10-2; D is uncertain. The CDR3 is 13 amino acids. Germline V gene lookup returns CDR1 WSHSY and CDR2 SAAADI. Trimming stripped 1 base from V and 9 bases from J, with 10 bases between. The CDR3 is CASSEYSAGEQFF. The CDR3 DNA reads as TGCGCCAGCAGTGAGTATTCCGCCGGTGAGCAGTTCTTC.

This clone was recorded a few times. This chain joins TRBV2 and TRBJ1-5, with D maybe TRBD1 (5 bases). The germline V and J ends were trimmed by 6 bases and 2 bases, with 11 bases remaining between them. The CDR3 is 14 residues long. Germline lookup yields CDR1 SNHLY and CDR2 FYNNEI. The CDR3 DNA reads as TGTGCCAGCAGGGCCCGGGGCGGCAATCAGCCCCAGCATTTT. It yields the protein CASRARGGNQPQHF.

This clone is medium-sized by share. This sequence joins TRBV7-9 and TRBJ1-5; 7 bases are shared with TRBD1. There are 13 residues in the CDR3. V dropped 8 bases and J dropped 9; count of bases not matched to a gene: 10. Germline V gene lookup returns CDR1 SEHNR and CDR2 FQNEAQ (reference sequence). The chain's CDR3 is CASGGGGMRPQHF. CDR3 sequence (DNA): TGTGCCAGCGGGGGAGGGGGCATGCGGCCCCAGCATTTT.

The rearrangement uses TRBV27 and TRBJ2-3; the D is unclear. The CDR3 contains 16 residues. Germline loops: CDR1 MNHEY, CDR2 SMNVEV (reference sequence). The germline V and J ends were trimmed by 0 bases and 0 bases, with 10 bases remaining between them. CDR3 residues: CASSLSWTPSTDTQYF. The CDR3 DNA is TGTGCCAGCAGTTTATCTTGGACGCCTAGCACAGATACGCAGTATTTT.

The rearrangement uses TRBV29-1 and TRBJ1-2, with TRBD1 matching 7 bases. This CDR3 is 11 amino acids long. Per germline, CDR1 SQVTM and CDR2 ANQGSEA. The V segment lost 4 bases and the J segment 4 bases; nucleotides outside the gene matches: 0. The CDR3 sequence is CSVGQGYGYTF. Written as DNA, the CDR3 is TGCAGCGTTGGACAGGGCTATGGCTACACCTTC.

The rearrangement links TRBV5-4 to TRBJ2-2, with D perhaps matching TRBD1 (8 bases). The CDR3 covers 18 residues. Trimming cost V 0 bases and J 7 bases, with 22 bases left between them. Per the germline V gene, CDR1 is SGHNT and CDR2 is YYREEE (reference sequence). The CDR3 coding sequence is TGTGCCAGCAGCTTGGGACTGACCGGACAGGGAGGGATCGGGGAGCTGTTTTTT. As protein: CASSLGLTGQGGIGELFF. Supplemented by reference TRBV5-4 and TRBJ2-2, the full variable domain reads ETGVTQSPTHLIKTRGQQVTLRCSSQSGHNTVSWYQQALGQGPQFIFQYYREEENGRGNFPPRFSGLQFPNYSSELNVNALELDDSALYLCASSLGLTGQGGIGELFFGEGSRLTVL.